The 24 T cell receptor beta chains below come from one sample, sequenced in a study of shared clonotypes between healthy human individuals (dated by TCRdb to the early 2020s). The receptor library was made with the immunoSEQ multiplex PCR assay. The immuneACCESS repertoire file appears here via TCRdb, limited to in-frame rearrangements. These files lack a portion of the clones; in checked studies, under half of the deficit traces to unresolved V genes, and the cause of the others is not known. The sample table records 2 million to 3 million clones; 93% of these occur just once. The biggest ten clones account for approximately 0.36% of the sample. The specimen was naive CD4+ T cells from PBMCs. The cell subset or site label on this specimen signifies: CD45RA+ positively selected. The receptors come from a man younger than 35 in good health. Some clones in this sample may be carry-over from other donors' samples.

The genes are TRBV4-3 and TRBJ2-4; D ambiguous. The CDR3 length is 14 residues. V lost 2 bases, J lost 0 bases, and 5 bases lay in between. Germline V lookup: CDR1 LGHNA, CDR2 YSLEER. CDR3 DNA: TGCGCCAGCAGCCAATTTCTAGCCAAAAACATTCAGTACTTC. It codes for CASSQFLAKNIQYF.

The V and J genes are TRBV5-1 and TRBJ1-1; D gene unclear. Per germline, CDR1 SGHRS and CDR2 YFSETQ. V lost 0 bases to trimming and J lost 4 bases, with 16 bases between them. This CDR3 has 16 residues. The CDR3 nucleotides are TGCGCCAGCAGCTTGGACAGAACTGTGGATGGCACTGAAGCTTTCTTT. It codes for CASSLDRTVDGTEAFF.

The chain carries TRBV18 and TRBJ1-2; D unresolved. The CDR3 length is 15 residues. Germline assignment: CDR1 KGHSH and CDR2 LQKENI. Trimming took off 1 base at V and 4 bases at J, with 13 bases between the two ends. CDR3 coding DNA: TGTGCCAGCTCACCACAGGGCCCGTCAACCTATGGCTACACCTTC. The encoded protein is CASSPQGPSTYGYTF.

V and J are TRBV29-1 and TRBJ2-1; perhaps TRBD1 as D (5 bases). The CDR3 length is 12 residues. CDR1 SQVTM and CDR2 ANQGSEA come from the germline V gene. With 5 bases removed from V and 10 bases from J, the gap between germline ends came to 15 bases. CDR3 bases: TGCAGCGTTACTCGGTCAGGGTACGAGCAGTTCTTC. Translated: CSVTRSGYEQFF.

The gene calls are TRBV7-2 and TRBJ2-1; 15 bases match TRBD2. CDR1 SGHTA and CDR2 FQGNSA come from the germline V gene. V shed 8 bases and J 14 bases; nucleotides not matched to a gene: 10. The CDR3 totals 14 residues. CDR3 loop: CASHYAGTSGGKFF. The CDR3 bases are TGTGCCAGCCACTATGCCGGGACTAGCGGGGGGAAGTTCTTC.

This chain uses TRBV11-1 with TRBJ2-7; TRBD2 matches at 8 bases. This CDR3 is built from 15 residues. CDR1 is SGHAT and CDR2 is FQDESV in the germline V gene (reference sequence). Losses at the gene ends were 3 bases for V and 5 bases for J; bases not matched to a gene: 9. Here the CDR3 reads CASSFRTAGEDEQYF. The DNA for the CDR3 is TGTGCCAGCAGCTTCCGGACAGCGGGGGAAGACGAGCAGTACTTC.

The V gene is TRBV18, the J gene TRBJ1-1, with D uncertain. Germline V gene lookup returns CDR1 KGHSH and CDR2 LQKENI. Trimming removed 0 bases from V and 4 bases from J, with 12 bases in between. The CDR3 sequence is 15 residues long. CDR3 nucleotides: TGTGCCAGCTCACCACCCGGGATCTGGGGCACTGAAGCTTTCTTT. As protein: CASSPPGIWGTEAFF.

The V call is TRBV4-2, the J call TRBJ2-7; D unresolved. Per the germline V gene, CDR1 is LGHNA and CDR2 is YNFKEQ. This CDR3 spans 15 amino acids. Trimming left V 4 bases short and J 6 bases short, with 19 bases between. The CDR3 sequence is CASSPTFTVGPEQYF. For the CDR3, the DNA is TGTGCCAGCAGCCCGACTTTCACGGTAGGTCCCGAGCAGTACTTC.

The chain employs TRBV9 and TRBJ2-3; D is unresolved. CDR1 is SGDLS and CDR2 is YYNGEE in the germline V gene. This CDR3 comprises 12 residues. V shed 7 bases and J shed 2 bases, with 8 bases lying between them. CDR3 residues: CASATYTDTQYF. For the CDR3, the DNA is TGTGCCAGCGCGACCTACACAGATACGCAGTATTTT.

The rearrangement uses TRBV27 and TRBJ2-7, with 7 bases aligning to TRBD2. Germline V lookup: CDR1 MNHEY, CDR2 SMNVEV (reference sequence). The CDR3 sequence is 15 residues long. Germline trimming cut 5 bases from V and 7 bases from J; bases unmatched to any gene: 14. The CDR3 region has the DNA TGTGCCAGCAGTCGTCCTCCGGGACTACTACCTGAGCAGTACTTC. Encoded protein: CASSRPPGLLPEQYF.

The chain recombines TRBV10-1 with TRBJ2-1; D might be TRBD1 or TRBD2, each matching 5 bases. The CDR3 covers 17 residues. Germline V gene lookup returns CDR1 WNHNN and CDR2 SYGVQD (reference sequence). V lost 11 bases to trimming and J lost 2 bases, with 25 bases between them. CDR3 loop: CALRAPSGTPAYNEQFF. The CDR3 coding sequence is TGCGCCCTAAGGGCACCTAGTGGGACGCCTGCCTACAATGAGCAGTTCTTC.

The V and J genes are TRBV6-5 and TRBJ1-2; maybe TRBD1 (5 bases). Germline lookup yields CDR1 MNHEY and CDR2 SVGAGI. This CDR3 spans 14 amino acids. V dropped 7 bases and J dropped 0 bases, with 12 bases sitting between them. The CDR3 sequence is CASNRHDSNYGYTF. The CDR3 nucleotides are TGTGCCAGCAACAGGCACGATTCTAACTATGGCTACACCTTC.

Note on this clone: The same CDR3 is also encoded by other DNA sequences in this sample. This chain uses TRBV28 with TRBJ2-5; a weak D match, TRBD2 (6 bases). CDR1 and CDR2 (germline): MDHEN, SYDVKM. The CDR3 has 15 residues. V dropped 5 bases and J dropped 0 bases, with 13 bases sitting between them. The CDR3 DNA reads TGTGCCAGCAGTCCTTCCGGGACTTACCAAGAGACCCAGTACTTC. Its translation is CASSPSGTYQETQYF. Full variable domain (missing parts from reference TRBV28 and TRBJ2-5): DVKVTQSSRYLVKRTGEKVFLECVQDMDHENMFWYRQDPGLGLRLIYFSYDVKMKEKGDIPEGYSVSREKKERFSLILESASTNQTSMYLCASSPSGTYQETQYFGPGTRLLVL.

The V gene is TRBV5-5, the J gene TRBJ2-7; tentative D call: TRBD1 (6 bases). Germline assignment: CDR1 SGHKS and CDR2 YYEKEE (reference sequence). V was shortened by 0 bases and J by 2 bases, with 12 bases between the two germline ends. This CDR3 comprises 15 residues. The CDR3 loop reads CASSLEGHSPYEQYF. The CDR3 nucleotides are TGTGCCAGCAGCTTGGAGGGACACAGCCCCTACGAGCAGTACTTC. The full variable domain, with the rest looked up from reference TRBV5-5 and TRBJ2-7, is DAGVTQSPTHLIKTRGQQVTLRCSPISGHKSVSWYQQVLGQGPQFIFQYYEKEERGRGNFPDRFSARQFPNYSSELNVNALLLGDSALYLCASSLEGHSPYEQYFGPGTRLTVT.

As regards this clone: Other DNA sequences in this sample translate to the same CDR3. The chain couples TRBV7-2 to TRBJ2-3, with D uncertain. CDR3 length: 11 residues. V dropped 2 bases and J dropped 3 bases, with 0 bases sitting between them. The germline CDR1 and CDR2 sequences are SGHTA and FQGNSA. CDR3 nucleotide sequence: TGTGCCAGCAGCTTAACAGATACGCAGTATTTT. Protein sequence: CASSLTDTQYF.

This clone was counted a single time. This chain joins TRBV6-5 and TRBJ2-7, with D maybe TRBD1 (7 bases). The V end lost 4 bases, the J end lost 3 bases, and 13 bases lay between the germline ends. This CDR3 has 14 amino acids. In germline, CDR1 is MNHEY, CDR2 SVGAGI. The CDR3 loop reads CASSFRRGHYEQYF. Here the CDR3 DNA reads TGTGCCAGCAGTTTCAGGAGGGGGCACTACGAGCAGTACTTC.

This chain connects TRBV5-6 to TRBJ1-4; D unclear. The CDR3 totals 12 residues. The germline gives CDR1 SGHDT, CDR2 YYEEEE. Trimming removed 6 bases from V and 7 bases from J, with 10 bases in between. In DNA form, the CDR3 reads TGTGCCAGCAATCGGGGAAGTGAAAAACTGTTTTTT. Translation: CASNRGSEKLFF. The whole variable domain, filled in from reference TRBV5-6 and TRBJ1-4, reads DAGVTQSPTHLIKTRGQQVTLRCSPKSGHDTVSWYQQALGQGPQFIFQYYEEEERQRGNFPDRFSGHQFPNYSSELNVNALLLGDSALYLCASNRGSEKLFFGSGTQLSVL.

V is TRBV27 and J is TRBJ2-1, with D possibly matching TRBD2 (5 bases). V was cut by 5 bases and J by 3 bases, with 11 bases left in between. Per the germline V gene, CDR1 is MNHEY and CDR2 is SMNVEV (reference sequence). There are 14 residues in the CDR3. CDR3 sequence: CASSPPRGYNEQFF. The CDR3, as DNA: TGTGCCAGCAGTCCCCCCCGGGGCTACAATGAGCAGTTCTTC.

The CDR3 sequence: CASSQELGTGLSYEQYF. The CDR3 DNA follows: TGTGCCAGCAGCCAAGAGCTGGGGACAGGGCTTTCCTACGAGCAGTACTTC. V usage is TRBV4-2 and J usage is TRBJ2-7; 9 bases are a match to TRBD1. CDR3 size: 17 residues. With 0 bases clipped from V and 1 base from J, the junction kept 7 bases outside the gene matches. In germline, CDR1 is LGHNA, CDR2 YNFKEQ.

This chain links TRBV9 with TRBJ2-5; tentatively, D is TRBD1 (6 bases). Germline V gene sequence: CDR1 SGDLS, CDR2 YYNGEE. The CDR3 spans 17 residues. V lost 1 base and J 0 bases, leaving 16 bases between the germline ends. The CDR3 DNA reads TGTGCCAGCAGCGTAAGTAGGGTCGACAGGAACCAAGAGACCCAGTACTTC. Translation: CASSVSRVDRNQETQYF.

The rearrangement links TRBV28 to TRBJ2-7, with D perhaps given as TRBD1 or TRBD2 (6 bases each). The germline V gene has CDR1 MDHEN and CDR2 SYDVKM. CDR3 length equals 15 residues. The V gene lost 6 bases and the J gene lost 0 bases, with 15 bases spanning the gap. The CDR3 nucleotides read TGTGCCAGCAGCCAGAGGGGGGTACCCTCCTACGAGCAGTACTTC. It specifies CASSQRGVPSYEQYF.

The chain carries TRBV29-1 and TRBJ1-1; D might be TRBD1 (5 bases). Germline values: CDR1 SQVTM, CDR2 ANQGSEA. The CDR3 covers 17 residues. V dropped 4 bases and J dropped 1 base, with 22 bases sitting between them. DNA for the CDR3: TGCAGCGTTGCTCGTGGGGGACCAAGTGAGCGGAACACTGAAGCTTTCTTT. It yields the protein CSVARGGPSERNTEAFF.

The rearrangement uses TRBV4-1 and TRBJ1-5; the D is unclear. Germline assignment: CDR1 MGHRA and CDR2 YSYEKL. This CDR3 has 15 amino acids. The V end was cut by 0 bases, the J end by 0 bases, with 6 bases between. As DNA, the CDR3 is TGCGCCAGCAGCCAAGAGGGATATAGCAATCAGCCCCAGCATTTT. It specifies CASSQEGYSNQPQHF.

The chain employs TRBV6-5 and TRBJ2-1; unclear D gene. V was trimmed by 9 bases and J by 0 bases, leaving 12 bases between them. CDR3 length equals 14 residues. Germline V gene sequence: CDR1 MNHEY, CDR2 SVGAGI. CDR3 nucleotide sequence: TGTGCCAGTACCCACTCCAGCTCCTACAATGAGCAGTTCTTC. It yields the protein CASTHSSSYNEQFF.